Each of the 29 T cell receptor beta chains below was sequenced from the same sample in a study of brain T cells in children with intractable seizures. The data were produced by immunoSEQ multiplex PCR, yet TCRdb's version contains in-frame clones alone and is incomplete. In the table there are 110,000 or so clones, 90% to 95% of which are singletons. The sequencing here drew on peripheral blood, taken at surgery. The receptor source for this set is a boy under three years old with hemimegalencephaly and intractable seizures.

This chain uses TRBV5-1 with TRBJ2-1; TRBD2 matches at 9 bases. This CDR3 spans 14 amino acids. V trimming: 5 bases; J trimming: 10 bases; junction bases outside the gene matches: 10. CDR1 and CDR2 from the germline V gene are SGHRS and YFSETQ. The CDR3 loop reads CASSRLAGRREQFF. CDR3 DNA sequence: TGCGCCAGCAGTCGGCTAGCGGGAAGAAGGGAGCAGTTCTTC.

This clone was recorded once. This sequence joins TRBV5-1 and TRBJ2-7; TRBD2 matches at 8 bases. J gave up 2 bases and V 2 bases, and 6 bases lay outside the gene matches. The CDR3 has 15 amino acids. Per germline, CDR1 SGHRS and CDR2 YFSETQ. Written as DNA, the CDR3 is TGCGCCAGCAGCTTTACTAGCGGAGCGACCTACGAGCAGTACTTC. Its protein is CASSFTSGATYEQYF. Full variable domain (outside the CDR3, taken from reference TRBV5-1 and TRBJ2-7): KAGVTQTPRYLIKTRGQQVTLSCSPISGHRSVSWYQQTPGQGLQFLFEYFSETQRNKGNFPGRFSGRQFSNSRSEMNVSTLELGDSALYLCASSFTSGATYEQYFGPGTRLTVT.

This chain links TRBV2 with TRBJ2-7; 9 bases line up with TRBD1. This CDR3 is 13 amino acids long. Germline values: CDR1 SNHLY, CDR2 FYNNEI. J lost 6 bases, V lost 6 bases, and 6 bases had no gene match. CDR3 sequence: CASREGQGGEQYF. CDR3 DNA sequence: TGTGCCAGCAGAGAGGGACAGGGCGGCGAGCAGTACTTC.

The V call is TRBV5-5, the J call TRBJ2-3; D is perhaps TRBD2 (6 bases). The germline V and J ends were trimmed by 3 bases and 2 bases, with 7 bases remaining between them. This CDR3 has 13 amino acids. Germline lookup yields CDR1 SGHKS and CDR2 YYEKEE (reference sequence). CDR3 region: CASSWRATDTQYF. DNA for the CDR3: TGTGCCAGCAGCTGGAGGGCCACAGATACGCAGTATTTT.

In DNA form, the CDR3 reads TGTGCCAGCAGAACGTACCCCGAGCAGTACTTC. This sequence encodes CASRTYPEQYF. V and J are TRBV4-2 and TRBJ2-7; unclear D gene. The germline V gene has CDR1 LGHNA and CDR2 YNFKEQ. V lost 6 bases and J 6 bases, leaving 9 bases between the germline ends. The CDR3 spans 11 residues.

The V call is TRBV4-2, the J call TRBJ2-2; D may be TRBD2 (5 bases). The CDR3 consists of 15 residues. The germline gives CDR1 LGHNA, CDR2 YNFKEQ. Trimming left V 5 bases short and J 2 bases short, with 12 bases between. In nucleotides, the CDR3 is TGTGCCAGCAGCGCGAGAGGGCGAAACACCGGGGAGCTGTTTTTT. This encodes CASSARGRNTGELFF.

The chain is built from TRBV13 and TRBJ1-1, with D maybe TRBD1 (6 bases). The CDR3 has 13 residues. Trimming took 8 bases from V and 1 from J, leaving 11 bases between them. Germline V gene data show CDR1 as PRHDT and CDR2 as FYEKMQ (reference sequence). CDR3 sequence (DNA): TGTGCCAGCGTCCAGACAGGGAACACTGAAGCTTTCTTT. Protein sequence: CASVQTGNTEAFF.

The chain employs TRBV5-1 and TRBJ2-1, with D perhaps matching TRBD2 (6 bases). V was shortened by 6 bases and J by 3 bases, with 13 bases between the two germline ends. Per germline, CDR1 SGHRS and CDR2 YFSETQ. CDR3 length equals 14 residues. The CDR3 sequence: CASTLAEIYNEQFF. The DNA for the CDR3 is TGCGCCAGCACCTTAGCGGAGATCTACAATGAGCAGTTCTTC. Supplemented by reference TRBV5-1 and TRBJ2-1, the full variable domain reads KAGVTQTPRYLIKTRGQQVTLSCSPISGHRSVSWYQQTPGQGLQFLFEYFSETQRNKGNFPGRFSGRQFSNSRSEMNVSTLELGDSALYLCASTLAEIYNEQFFGPGTRLTVL.

This chain uses TRBV28 with TRBJ2-4, with TRBD2 identical over 12 bases. There are 15 residues in the CDR3. Trimming removed 4 bases from V and 13 bases from J; junction bases left unmatched: 11. Germline V gene data show CDR1 as MDHEN and CDR2 as SYDVKM. In DNA, the CDR3 is TGTGCCAGCAGTTCCGTCCCGGGACTAGCGGGTCCACAGTACTTC. The encoded protein is CASSSVPGLAGPQYF.

The chain joins TRBV3-1 (or the pseudogene TRBV3-2) to TRBJ2-3; TRBD2 is a possible D gene (5 bases). Per germline, CDR1 LGHDT and CDR2 YNNKEL (reference sequence). Trimming shortened V by 1 base and J by 4 bases, and 9 bases separated the two germline ends. CDR3 length equals 14 residues. For the CDR3, the DNA is TGTGCCAGCAGCCAAGTTGGAGGAGCAGATACGCAGTATTTT. Translating it yields CASSQVGGADTQYF.

This chain links TRBV15 with TRBJ1-1, with TRBD1 matching 7 bases. Losses at the gene ends were 3 bases for V and 8 bases for J; bases not matched to a gene: 18. CDR3 length: 17 residues. Per germline, CDR1 LNHNV and CDR2 YYDKDF (reference sequence). CDR3: CATSRDRRILTLSEAFF. The DNA for the CDR3 is TGTGCCACCAGCAGGGACAGGCGTATTCTAACCCTATCAGAAGCTTTCTTT.

This chain uses TRBV28 with TRBJ1-5; 7 bases align to TRBD1. Germline assignment: CDR1 MDHEN and CDR2 SYDVKM. The V gene end was trimmed by 3 bases and the J gene end by 6 bases; junction bases not matched to a gene: 5. CDR3 length: 14 residues. The CDR3 bases are TGTGCCAGCAGTTTCGTCAGGGGGTTTCAGCCCCAGCATTTT. It specifies CASSFVRGFQPQHF.

In its sample, this clone was seen once. This sequence joins TRBV10-3 and TRBJ2-3, with D uncertain. The CDR3 is 15 amino acids. Trimming removed 3 bases at V and 5 bases at J, with 15 bases between. The germline V gene has CDR1 ENHRY and CDR2 SYGVKD. The CDR3 DNA reads TGTGCCATCAGTGACCAGAGAGCGCGAGGAGATACGCAGTATTTT. This gives the protein CAISDQRARGDTQYF.

The sample holds one count of this clone. The CDR3 here is CASSTPDWGKETQYF. The CDR3 coding sequence is TGTGCCAGCAGTACCCCAGATTGGGGTAAGGAGACCCAGTACTTC. The J gene is TRBJ2-5, the V gene TRBV25-1; D not certain. The CDR3 has 15 amino acids. In germline, CDR1 is MGHDK, CDR2 SYGVNS. V was pared by 5 bases and J by 5 bases, with 18 bases between. The variable domain in full, completed from reference TRBV25-1 and TRBJ2-5, reads EADIYQTPRYLVIGTGKKITLECSQTMGHDKMYWYQQDPGMELHLIHYSYGVNSTEKGDLSSESTVSRIRTEHFPLTLESARPSHTSQYLCASSTPDWGKETQYFGPGTRLLVL.

The V gene is TRBV2, the J gene TRBJ2-7, with 7 bases identical to TRBD1. The CDR3 runs to 15 residues. Germline CDR1 and CDR2: SNHLY and FYNNEI. Trimming took 2 bases from V and 0 from J; bases not matched to a gene: 4. The CDR3 bases are TGTGCCAGCAGTGAATTCCAGGGGGACTCCTACGAGCAGTACTTC. It is translated as CASSEFQGDSYEQYF.

The J gene is TRBJ2-5, the V gene TRBV27; D gene unclear. With 5 bases removed from V and 4 bases from J, the gap between germline ends came to 20 bases. The V gene's germline CDR1 is MNHEY and CDR2 SMNVEV (reference sequence). This CDR3 comprises 16 residues. The CDR3 is CASSVNRAKAPETQYF. CDR3 nucleotides: TGTGCCAGCAGTGTCAACCGGGCCAAAGCCCCAGAGACCCAGTACTTC.

This rearrangement joins TRBV25-1 to TRBJ2-7; D unresolved. Trimming removed 7 bases at V and 2 bases at J, with 6 bases between. There are 11 residues in the CDR3. Germline-derived CDR1 and CDR2 are MGHDK and SYGVNS. CDR3 in amino acids: CASTGTYEQYF. Written as DNA, the CDR3 is TGTGCCAGCACTGGGACCTACGAGCAGTACTTC.

The chain employs TRBV7-6 and TRBJ2-3; perhaps TRBD2 as D (5 bases). The CDR3 length is 15 residues. V lost 2 bases and J lost 4, with 13 bases in between. CDR1 and CDR2 from the germline V gene are SGHVS and FNYEAQ. The chain's CDR3 is CASSLKVGVADTQYF. The CDR3 coding sequence is TGTGCCAGCAGCTTAAAGGTGGGAGTGGCAGATACGCAGTATTTT. The full variable domain, its missing parts supplied by reference TRBV7-6 and TRBJ2-3, is GAGVSQSPRYKVTKRGQDVALRCDPISGHVSLYWYRQALGQGPEFLTYFNYEAQQDKSGLPNDRFSAERPEGSISTLTIQRTEQRDSAMYRCASSLKVGVADTQYFGPGTRLTVL.

V is TRBV7-3 and J is TRBJ2-5; TRBD1 matches 8 bases. CDR3 length: 19 amino acids. Germline V gene data show CDR1 as SGHTA and CDR2 as FQGTGA. The V gene end was trimmed by 4 bases and the J gene end by 0 bases; junction bases not matched to a gene: 16. Here the CDR3 reads CASSSLPSGLGQDQETQYF. The CDR3 DNA reads as TGTGCCAGCAGCTCCCTCCCATCCGGATTGGGACAGGACCAAGAGACCCAGTACTTC.

This clone came up once. The chain joins TRBV9 to TRBJ2-3; D is perhaps TRBD1 (6 bases). V was cut by 3 bases and J by 0 bases, with 11 bases left in between. CDR1 and CDR2 from the germline V gene are SGDLS and YYNGEE. The CDR3 loop spans 15 amino acids. This CDR3 reads CASSGSGDSTDTQYF. CDR3 sequence (DNA): TGTGCCAGCAGCGGATCAGGGGATAGCACAGATACGCAGTATTTT.

The V and J genes are TRBV9 and TRBJ2-1, with 7 bases fitting TRBD1. Germline V gene sequence: CDR1 SGDLS, CDR2 YYNGEE. The CDR3 sequence is 15 residues long. J lost 0 bases, V lost 3 bases, and 3 bases had no gene match. The CDR3 DNA follows: TGTGCCAGCAGCGCTCGGGACAGCTCCTACAATGAGCAGTTCTTC. It translates to CASSARDSSYNEQFF.

The chain employs TRBV7-2 and TRBJ2-2; 9 positions match TRBD1. Germline CDR1 is SGHTA and CDR2 is FQGNSA. This CDR3 is 16 amino acids long. Trimming at V came to 4 bases and at J to 4 bases, leaving 7 bases not matched to a gene. This CDR3 reads CASSWTGTGLTGELFF. The CDR3 region has the DNA TGTGCCAGCAGCTGGACCGGGACAGGGCTCACCGGGGAGCTGTTTTTT.

The CDR3 DNA reads as TGTGCCAGCAGTTACGGGTCGGTCACCGGGGAGCTGTTTTTT. Its protein is CASSYGSVTGELFF. The rearrangement uses TRBV6-5 and TRBJ2-2; D gene uncertain. The ends were cut back, 2 bases at V and 4 bases at J, with 8 bases in the middle. The CDR3 is 14 residues long. The V gene's germline CDR1 is MNHEY and CDR2 SVGAGI.

This clone was counted once. This chain joins TRBV28 and TRBJ2-5; no firm D call. Germline CDR1 reads MDHEN; CDR2 reads SYDVKM. CDR3 length equals 11 residues. The V gene lost 5 bases and the J gene lost 5 bases, with 6 bases spanning the gap. The CDR3 DNA is TGTGCCAGCAGTGCCCGGGAGACCCAGTACTTC. This sequence encodes CASSARETQYF.

This sequence joins TRBV2 and TRBJ2-3; D is undetermined. CDR1 is SNHLY and CDR2 is FYNNEI in the germline V gene. V lost 5 bases and J 0 bases, leaving 9 bases between the germline ends. There are 14 residues in the CDR3. This CDR3 reads CASSYRTSTDTQYF. The CDR3 bases are TGTGCCAGCAGTTATCGGACCAGCACAGATACGCAGTATTTT.

The chain employs TRBV7-2 and TRBJ2-5, with D unresolved. V was shortened by 1 base and J by 5 bases, with 14 bases between the two germline ends. This CDR3 has 15 amino acids. In germline, CDR1 is SGHTA, CDR2 FQGNSA. The CDR3 nucleotides are TGTGCCAGCAGCTTAGACCCGGGCCTAAGGGAGACCCAGTACTTC. It codes for CASSLDPGLRETQYF.

The chain couples TRBV6-1 to TRBJ1-2, with D unresolved. V shed 2 bases and J shed 5 bases, with 3 bases lying between them. Germline lookup yields CDR1 MNHNS and CDR2 SASEGT. The CDR3 runs to 11 residues. In nucleotides, the CDR3 is TGTGCCAGCAGTGAATTTTATGGCTACACCTTC. Encoded protein: CASSEFYGYTF.

The chain links TRBV5-1 to TRBJ1-1, with 8 nucleotides matching TRBD1. The germline V gene encodes CDR1 SGHRS and CDR2 YFSETQ. This CDR3 spans 16 amino acids. The V gene end was trimmed by 1 base and the J gene end by 1 base; junction bases not matched to a gene: 6. For the CDR3, the DNA is TGCGCCAGCAGCTTGCTGGCAGGGGGCCCGAACACTGAAGCTTTCTTT. Amino acids: CASSLLAGGPNTEAFF.

J is TRBJ2-1 and V is TRBV28, with D tentatively TRBD1 (6 bases). The CDR3 has 15 amino acids. Trimming removed 2 bases from V and 3 bases from J, with 11 bases in between. The germline gives CDR1 MDHEN, CDR2 SYDVKM. CDR3 protein: CASSLAGDLYNEQFF. The CDR3 DNA reads TGTGCCAGCAGTTTAGCAGGGGACCTCTACAATGAGCAGTTCTTC.